This TCR beta chain was recovered during a study of blood T cell repertoires in COVID-19 (dated by TCRdb to 2020 to 2022). Regarding the research as a whole: Collaborator samples came from the United States, Italy and Spain and covered acute and convalescent phases of COVID-19. The prospective study material was composed of cDNA or gDNA derived from T cells, B-cell-depleted T cells, or PBMCs. The dataset comprised deeply sampled blood TCRbeta repertoires from subjects exposed to, actively infected with, or recovered from COVID-19. The repertoires were released in a freely available public database intended as a resource for research on the immune response to SARS-CoV-2. The samples were drawn from two sources: the first 160 participants of the ongoing ImmuneRACE study, and 1,000 to 1,500 subjects contributed by 6 global collaborators. Nearly every sample came with metadata listing a de-identified subject ID, COVID-19 status, age in years and sex. HLA class I and class II types, where available, came from metadata supplied by the sample provider rather than from assay-based typing. The paper's findings and limits, for the study overall: The amount of clinical and demographic metadata varied by source and participant and was provided uncurated.

A note on this clone: What antigen it recognizes has not been identified. Per-nucleotide qualities are absent, and no much larger clonotype sits a single base away.

Whole blood was collected in K2EDTA tubes by collaborating institutions according to the institutions' own protocols. Collaborator samples were shipped for TCRbeta analysis as frozen whole blood, isolated PBMCs, or DNA extracted from either sample type. TCRbeta CDR3 regions were amplified from genomic DNA using the immunoSEQ Assay, a bias-controlled multiplex PCR. Per the original workflow: Within the assay, amplification of reference gene primers was used to estimate how many nucleated cells each sample contained. To quantify the absolute abundance of each unique TCRbeta CDR3 rearrangement, sequence reads were collapsed and filtered. For each sample, productive Simpson clonality was calculated by taking the square root of Simpson's diversity index across productive rearrangements. The table comes from immuneACCESS by way of TCRdb, which keeps in-frame sequences with V and J called. Part of the clones is missing from these tables; in studies checked, under half for an unresolved V gene and the rest for unknown reasons. V and J calls plus clone size are reproduced from that table; the DNA served to infer D and trimming. This sample holds 140,000 to 150,000 clones; around four fifths were observed only once. The ten most abundant clones make up roughly 2.9% of the sample.

The CDR3 runs 14 amino acids, cysteine and phenylalanine included. Only the CDR3 portion is preserved as DNA: 42 bases, with reading frame beginning at the first base. CDR1 and CDR2 are drawn from the germline V gene: MDHEN, SYDVKM. Germline trimming: 10 bases from V, 7 bases from J; junction bases outside gene matches: 11. The sequenced sample consisted of peripheral blood. The origin of this receptor is a woman aged 40 to 55 with active or convalescent COVID-19. This chain joins TRBV28 to TRBJ2-7, and TRBD2 matches 12 of the central bases. The DNA is TGTGCCATTCGACTAGCGGGAGCCCCGGGGGAGCAGTACTTC. It translates to CAIRLAGAPGEQYF.